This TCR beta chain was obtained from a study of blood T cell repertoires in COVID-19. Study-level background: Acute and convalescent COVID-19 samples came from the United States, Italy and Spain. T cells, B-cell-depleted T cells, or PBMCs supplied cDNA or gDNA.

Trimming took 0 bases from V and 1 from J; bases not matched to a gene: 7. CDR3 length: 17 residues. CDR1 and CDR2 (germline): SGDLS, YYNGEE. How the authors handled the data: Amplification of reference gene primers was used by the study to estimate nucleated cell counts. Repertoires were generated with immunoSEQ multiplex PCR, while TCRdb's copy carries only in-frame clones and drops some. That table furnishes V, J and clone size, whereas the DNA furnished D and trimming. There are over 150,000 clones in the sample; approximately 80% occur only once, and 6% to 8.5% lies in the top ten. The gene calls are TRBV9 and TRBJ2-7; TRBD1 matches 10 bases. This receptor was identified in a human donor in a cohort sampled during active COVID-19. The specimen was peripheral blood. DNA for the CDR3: TGTGCCAGCAGCGTAGATAGTATGGACAGGGGGTCCTACGAGCAGTACTTC. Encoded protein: CASSVDSMDRGSYEQYF. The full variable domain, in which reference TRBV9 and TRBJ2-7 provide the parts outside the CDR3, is DSGVTQTPKHLITATGQRVTLRCSPRSGDLSVYWYQQSLDQGLQFLIQYYNGEERAKGNILERFSAQQFPDLHSELNLSSLELGDSALYFCASSVDSMDRGSYEQYFGPGTRLTVT.